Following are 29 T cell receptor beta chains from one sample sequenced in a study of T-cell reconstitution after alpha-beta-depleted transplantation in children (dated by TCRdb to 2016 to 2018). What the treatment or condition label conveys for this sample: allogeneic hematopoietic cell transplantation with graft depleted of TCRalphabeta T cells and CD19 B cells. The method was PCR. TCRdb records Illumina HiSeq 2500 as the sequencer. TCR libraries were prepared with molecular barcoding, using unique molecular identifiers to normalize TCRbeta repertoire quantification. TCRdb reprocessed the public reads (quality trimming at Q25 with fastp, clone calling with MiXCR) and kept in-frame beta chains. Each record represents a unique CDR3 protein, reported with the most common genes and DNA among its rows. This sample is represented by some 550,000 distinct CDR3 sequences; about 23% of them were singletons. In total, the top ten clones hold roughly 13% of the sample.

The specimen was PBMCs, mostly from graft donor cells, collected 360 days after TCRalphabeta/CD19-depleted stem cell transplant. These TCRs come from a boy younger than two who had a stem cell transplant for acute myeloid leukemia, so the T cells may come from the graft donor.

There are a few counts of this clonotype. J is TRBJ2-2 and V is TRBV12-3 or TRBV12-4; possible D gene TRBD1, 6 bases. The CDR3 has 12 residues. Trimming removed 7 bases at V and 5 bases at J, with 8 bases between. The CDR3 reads CASTQGTGELFF. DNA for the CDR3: TGTGCCAGCACCCAGGGGACCGGGGAGCTGTTTTTT.

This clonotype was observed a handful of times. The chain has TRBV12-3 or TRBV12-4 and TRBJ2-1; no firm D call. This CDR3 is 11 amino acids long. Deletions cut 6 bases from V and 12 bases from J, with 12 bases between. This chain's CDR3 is CASSSSGLQFF. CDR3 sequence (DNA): TGTGCCAGCAGCTCGTCCGGTTTGCAGTTCTTC.

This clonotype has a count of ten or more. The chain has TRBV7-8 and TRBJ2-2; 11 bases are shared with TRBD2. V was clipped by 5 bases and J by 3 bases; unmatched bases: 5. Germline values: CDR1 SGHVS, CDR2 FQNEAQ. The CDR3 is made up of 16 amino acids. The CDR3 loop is CASSPGTSGYTGELFF. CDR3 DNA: TGTGCCAGCAGCCCTGGGACTAGCGGCTACACCGGGGAGCTGTTTTTT.

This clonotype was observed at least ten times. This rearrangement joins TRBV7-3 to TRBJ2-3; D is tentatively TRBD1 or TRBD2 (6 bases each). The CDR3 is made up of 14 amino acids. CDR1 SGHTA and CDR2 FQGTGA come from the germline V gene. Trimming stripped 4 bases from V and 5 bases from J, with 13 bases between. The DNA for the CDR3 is TGTGCCAGCAGCTCCCTGGGGGGCCTAGATACGCAGTATTTT. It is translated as CASSSLGGLDTQYF.

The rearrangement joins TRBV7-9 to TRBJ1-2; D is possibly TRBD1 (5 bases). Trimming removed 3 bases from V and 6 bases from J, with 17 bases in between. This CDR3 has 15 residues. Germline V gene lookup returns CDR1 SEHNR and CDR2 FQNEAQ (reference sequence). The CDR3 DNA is TGTGCCAGCAGCTTGACATCCACCGGGGGTAATGGCTACACCTTC. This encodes CASSLTSTGGNGYTF.

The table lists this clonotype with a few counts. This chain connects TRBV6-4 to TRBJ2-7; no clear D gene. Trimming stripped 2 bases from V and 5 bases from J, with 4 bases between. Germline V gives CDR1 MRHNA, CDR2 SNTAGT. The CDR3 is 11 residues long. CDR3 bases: TGTGCCAGCAGTGACCCAGACGAGCAGTACGTC. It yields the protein CASSDPDEQYV.

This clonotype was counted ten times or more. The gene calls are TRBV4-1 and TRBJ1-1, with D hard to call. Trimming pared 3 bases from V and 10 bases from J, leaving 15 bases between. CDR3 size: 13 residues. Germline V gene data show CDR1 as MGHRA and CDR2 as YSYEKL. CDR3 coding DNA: TGCGCCAGCAGCCAGCAACCCCTGAAGGGAGCTTTCTTT. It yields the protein CASSQQPLKGAFF.

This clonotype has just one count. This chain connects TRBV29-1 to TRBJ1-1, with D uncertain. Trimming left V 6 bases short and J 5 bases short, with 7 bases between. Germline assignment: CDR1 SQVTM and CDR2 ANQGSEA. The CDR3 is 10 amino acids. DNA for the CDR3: TGCAGCGTCCTTTGGACTGAAGCTTTCTTT. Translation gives CSVLWTEAFF.

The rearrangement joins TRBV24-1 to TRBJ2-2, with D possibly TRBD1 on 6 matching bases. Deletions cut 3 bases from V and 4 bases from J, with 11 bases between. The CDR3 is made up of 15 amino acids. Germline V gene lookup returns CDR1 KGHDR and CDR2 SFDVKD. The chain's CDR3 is CATSDTRGVTGELFF. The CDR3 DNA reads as TGTGCCACCAGTGATACCAGGGGAGTCACCGGGGAGCTGTTTTTT.

The DNA for the CDR3 is TGTGCCAGCACGACCCCCGCCTTTGGGGATACGAGGTGGTACGTC. This codes for CASTTPAFGDTRWYV. This rearrangement joins TRBV6-1 to TRBJ2-7; D remains ambiguous. This CDR3 contains 15 residues. V shed 7 bases and J shed 12 bases, with 28 bases lying between them. Germline CDR1 MNHNS, CDR2 SASEGT.

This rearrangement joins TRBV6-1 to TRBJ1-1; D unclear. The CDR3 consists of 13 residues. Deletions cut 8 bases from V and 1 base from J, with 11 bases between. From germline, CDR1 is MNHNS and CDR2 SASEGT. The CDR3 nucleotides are TGTGCCAGCGCCCTAGGGAGGAACACTGAAGCTTTCTTT. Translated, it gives CASALGRNTEAFF.

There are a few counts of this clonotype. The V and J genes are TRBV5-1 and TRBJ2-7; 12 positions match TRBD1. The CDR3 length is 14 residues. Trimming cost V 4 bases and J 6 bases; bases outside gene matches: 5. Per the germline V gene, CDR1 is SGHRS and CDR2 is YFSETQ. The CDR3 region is CASSRGQGAGEQYF. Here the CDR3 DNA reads TGCGCCAGCAGCCGGGGACAGGGGGCGGGCGAGCAGTACTTC.

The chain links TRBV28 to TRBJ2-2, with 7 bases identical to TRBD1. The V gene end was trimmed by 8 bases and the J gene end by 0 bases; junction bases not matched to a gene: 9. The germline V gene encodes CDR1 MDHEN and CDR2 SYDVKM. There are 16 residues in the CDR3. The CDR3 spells CASRPPGTANTGELFF. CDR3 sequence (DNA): TGTGCCAGCCGACCCCCCGGGACAGCGAACACCGGGGAGCTGTTTTTT.

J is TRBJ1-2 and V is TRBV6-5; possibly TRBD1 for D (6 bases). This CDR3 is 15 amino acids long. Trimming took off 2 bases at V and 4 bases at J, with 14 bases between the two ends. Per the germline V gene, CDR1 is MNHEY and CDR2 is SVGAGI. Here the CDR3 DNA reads TGTGCCAGCAGTTACGTTGGGGGCGCGGCCTATGGCTACACCTTC. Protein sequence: CASSYVGGAAYGYTF.

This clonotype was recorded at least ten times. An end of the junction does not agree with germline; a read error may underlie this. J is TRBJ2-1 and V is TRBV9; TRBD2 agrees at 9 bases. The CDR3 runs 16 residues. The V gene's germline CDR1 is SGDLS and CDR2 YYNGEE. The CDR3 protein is CASSPLAGTTYDEQFF. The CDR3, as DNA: TGTGCCAGCAGCCCTCTAGCGGGGACTACCTACGATGAGCAGTTCTTC.

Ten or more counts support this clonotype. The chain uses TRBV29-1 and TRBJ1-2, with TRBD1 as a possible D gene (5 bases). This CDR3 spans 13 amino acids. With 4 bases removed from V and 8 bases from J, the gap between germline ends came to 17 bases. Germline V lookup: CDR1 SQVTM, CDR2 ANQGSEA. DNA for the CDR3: TGCAGCGTTGTACTCTATCAGGGTAACGGCTACACCTTC. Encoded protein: CSVVLYQGNGYTF.

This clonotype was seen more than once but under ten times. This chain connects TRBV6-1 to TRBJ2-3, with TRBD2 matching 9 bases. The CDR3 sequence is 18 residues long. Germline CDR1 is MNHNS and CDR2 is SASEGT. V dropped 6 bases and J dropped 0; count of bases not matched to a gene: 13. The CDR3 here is CASRMKRGDLSSTDTQYF. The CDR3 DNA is TGTGCCAGCAGAATGAAGCGGGGGGACCTTTCTAGCACAGATACGCAGTATTTT.

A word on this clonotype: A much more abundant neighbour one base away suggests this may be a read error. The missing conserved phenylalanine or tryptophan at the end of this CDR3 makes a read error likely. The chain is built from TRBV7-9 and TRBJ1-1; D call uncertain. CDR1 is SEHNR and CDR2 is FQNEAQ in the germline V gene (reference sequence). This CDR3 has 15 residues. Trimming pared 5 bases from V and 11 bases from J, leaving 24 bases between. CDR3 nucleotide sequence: TGTGCCAGCAGCCCCCGGGCCCCTTCACGAGGAGTCGCTTTCTCT. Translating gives CASSPRAPSRGVAFS.

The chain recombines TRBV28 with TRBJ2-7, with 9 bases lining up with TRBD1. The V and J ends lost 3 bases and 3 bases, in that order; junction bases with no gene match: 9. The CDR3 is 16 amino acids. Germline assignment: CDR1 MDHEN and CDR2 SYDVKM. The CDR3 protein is CASSFPLGQGVYEQYF. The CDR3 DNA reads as TGTGCCAGCAGTTTCCCCCTGGGACAGGGTGTCTACGAGCAGTACTTC.

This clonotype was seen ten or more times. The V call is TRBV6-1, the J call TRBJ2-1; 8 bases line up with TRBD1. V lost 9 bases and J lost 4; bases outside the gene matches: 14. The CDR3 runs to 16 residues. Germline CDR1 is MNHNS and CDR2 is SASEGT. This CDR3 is CASALQGASFYNEQFF. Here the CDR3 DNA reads TGTGCCAGTGCCCTCCAGGGGGCTTCCTTTTACAATGAGCAGTTCTTC.

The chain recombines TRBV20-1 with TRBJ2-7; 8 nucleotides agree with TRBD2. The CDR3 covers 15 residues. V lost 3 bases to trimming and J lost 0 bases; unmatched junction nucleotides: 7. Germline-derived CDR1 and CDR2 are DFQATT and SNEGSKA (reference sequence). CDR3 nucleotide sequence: TGCAGTGCTAGTCGAGCGGGGGTTATCTCCTACGAGCAGTACGTC. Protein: CSASRAGVISYEQYV.

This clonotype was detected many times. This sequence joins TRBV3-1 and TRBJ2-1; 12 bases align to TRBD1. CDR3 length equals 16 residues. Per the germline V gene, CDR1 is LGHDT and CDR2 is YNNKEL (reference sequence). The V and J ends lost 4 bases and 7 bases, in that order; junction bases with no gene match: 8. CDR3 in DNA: TGTGCCAGCAGCCTCCCGGGACAGGGGGCCGCAAATGAGCAGTTCTTC. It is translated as CASSLPGQGAANEQFF.

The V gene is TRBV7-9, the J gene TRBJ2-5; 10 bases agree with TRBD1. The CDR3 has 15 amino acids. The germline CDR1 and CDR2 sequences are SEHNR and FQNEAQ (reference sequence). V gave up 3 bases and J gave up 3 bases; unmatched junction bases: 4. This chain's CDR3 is CASSFTGQGEETQYF. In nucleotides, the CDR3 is TGTGCCAGCAGCTTCACCGGACAGGGGGAAGAGACCCAGTACTTC. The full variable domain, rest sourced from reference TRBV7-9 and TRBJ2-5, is DTGVSQNPRHKITKRGQNVTFRCDPISEHNRLYWYRQTLGQGPEFLTYFQNEAQLEKSRLLSDRFSAERPKGSFSTLEIQRTEQGDSAMYLCASSFTGQGEETQYFGPGTRLLVL.

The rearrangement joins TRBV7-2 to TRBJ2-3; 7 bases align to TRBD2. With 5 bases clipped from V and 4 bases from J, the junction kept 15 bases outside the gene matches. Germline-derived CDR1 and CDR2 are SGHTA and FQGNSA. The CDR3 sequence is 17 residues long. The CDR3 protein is CASSLIGGLVISDTQYF. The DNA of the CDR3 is TGTGCCAGCAGCCTAATAGGTGGACTAGTCATATCAGATACGCAGTATTTT.

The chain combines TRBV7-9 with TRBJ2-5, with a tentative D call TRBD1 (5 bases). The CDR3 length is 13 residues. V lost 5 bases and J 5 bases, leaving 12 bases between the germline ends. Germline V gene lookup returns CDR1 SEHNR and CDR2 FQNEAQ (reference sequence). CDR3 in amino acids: CASSPRAFETQYF. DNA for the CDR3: TGTGCCAGCAGCCCCAGGGCCTTTGAGACCCAGTACTTC.

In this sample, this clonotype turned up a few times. The CDR3 loop is CSASLMNTEAFF. CDR3 in DNA: TGCAGTGCGTCCCTTATGAACACTGAAGCTTTCTTT. The chain joins TRBV20-1 to TRBJ1-1; D gene ambiguous. Germline lookup yields CDR1 DFQATT and CDR2 SNEGSKA (reference sequence). Deletions cut 6 bases from V and 0 bases from J, with 8 bases between. The CDR3 consists of 12 residues.

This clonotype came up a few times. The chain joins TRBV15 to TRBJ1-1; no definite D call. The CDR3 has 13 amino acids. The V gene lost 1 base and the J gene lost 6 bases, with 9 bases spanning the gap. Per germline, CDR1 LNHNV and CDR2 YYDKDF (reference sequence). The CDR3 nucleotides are TGTGCCACCAGCAGAGGGAGGGCGGCTGAAGCTTTCTTT. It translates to CATSRGRAAEAFF.

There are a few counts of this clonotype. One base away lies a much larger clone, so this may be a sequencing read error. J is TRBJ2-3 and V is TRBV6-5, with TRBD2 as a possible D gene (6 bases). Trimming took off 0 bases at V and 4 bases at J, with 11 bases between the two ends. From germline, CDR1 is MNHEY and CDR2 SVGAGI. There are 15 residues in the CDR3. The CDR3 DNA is TGTGCCAGCAGTTACTCGGGCAGGGAGGCAGATACGCAGTATTTT. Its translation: CASSYSGREADTQYF.

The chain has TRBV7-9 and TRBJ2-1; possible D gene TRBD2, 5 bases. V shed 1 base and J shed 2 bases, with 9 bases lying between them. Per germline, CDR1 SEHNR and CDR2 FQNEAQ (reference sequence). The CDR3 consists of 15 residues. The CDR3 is CASSLGRATYNEQFF. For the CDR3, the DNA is TGTGCCAGCAGCTTAGGGCGGGCCACCTACAATGAGCAGTTCTTC.